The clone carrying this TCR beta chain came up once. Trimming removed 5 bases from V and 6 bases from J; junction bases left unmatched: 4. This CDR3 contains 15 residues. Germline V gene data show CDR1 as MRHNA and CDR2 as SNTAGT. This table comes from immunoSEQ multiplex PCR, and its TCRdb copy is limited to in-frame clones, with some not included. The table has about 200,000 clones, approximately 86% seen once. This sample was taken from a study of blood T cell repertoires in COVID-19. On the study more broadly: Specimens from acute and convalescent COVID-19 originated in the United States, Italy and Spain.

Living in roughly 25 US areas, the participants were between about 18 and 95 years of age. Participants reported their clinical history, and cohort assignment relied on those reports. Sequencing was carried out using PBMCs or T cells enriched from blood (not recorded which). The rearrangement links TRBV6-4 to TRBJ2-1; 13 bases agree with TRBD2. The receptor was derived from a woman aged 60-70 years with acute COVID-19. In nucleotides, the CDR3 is TGTGCCAGCAGTTCGGGACTAGCGGGACCCAATGAGCAGTTCTTC. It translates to CASSSGLAGPNEQFF.